This record concerns one T cell receptor (beta chain) sequence. The source of the sample is a study of T cells after yellow fever vaccination. Germline V gene sequence: CDR1 MNHNY, CDR2 SVGAGI (reference sequence). The CDR3 loop spans 18 amino acids. V dropped 2 bases and J dropped 5; count of bases not matched to a gene: 13. MiXCR, run by TCRdb on the 5' RACE reads, gives a single entry per CDR3 protein. Among under 500,000 distinct CDR3 sequences listed, around 19% were seen once. Sequences were derived from PBMCs, sampled before the yellow fever booster vaccination. The chain links TRBV6-6 to TRBJ2-3, with 10 bases that match TRBD2. The clonotype comes from a man younger than 30 who received the YFV17D yellow fever vaccine. CDR3: CASSYTPERGGRGDTQYF. CDR3 DNA: TGTGCCAGCAGTTACACCCCCGAGCGGGGGGGCCGGGGAGATACGCAGTATTTT.